This note documents a single T cell receptor beta chain sequence. The CDR3 contains 15 residues. CDR1 is SGHNT, CDR2 YENEEA, per germline. Trimming took 5 bases from V and 4 from J; bases not matched to a gene: 10. The entry originates in a study of blood T cell repertoires in COVID-19. Measured with immunoSEQ multiplex PCR; TCRdb has only the in-frame clones, and not every one. The table includes 200,000 to 300,000 clones, 86% detected once. The sample consisted of peripheral blood. The TCR comes from a young man with active or convalescent COVID-19. The chain has TRBV11-3 and TRBJ1-2; 7 nucleotides agree with TRBD1. Written as DNA, the CDR3 is TGTGCCAGCAGCCCCCGGGACAGCATGTTCTATGGCTACACCTTC. Encoded protein: CASSPRDSMFYGYTF. Together with reference TRBV11-3 and TRBJ1-2, the CDR3 gives the full variable domain: EAGVVQSPRYKIIEKKQPVAFWCNPISGHNTLYWYLQNLGQGPELLIRYENEEAVDDSQLPKDRFSAERLKGVDSTLKIQPAELGDSAVYLCASSPRDSMFYGYTFGSGTRLTVV.